This entry lists 10 T cell receptor beta chains sequenced from one sample in a study of blood T cell repertoires in COVID-19. TCRdb's table, derived via immunoSEQ multiplex PCR, lists solely in-frame clones and lacks some. The data contain roughly 100,000 clones, around four fifths of them seen just once; the ten biggest clones take up roughly a tenth. Sequencing used peripheral blood. Source of these receptors: a woman older than 75 with acute or convalescent COVID-19.

The J gene is TRBJ1-2, the V gene TRBV4-1; D call uncertain. Germline CDR1 and CDR2: MGHRA and YSYEKL. The CDR3 sequence is 16 residues long. Trimming left V 1 base short and J 0 bases short, with 12 bases between. The CDR3 loop is CASSQVVQLTNYGYTF. The CDR3 DNA sequence: TGCGCCAGCAGCCAAGTGGTACAGCTTACTAACTATGGCTACACCTTC.

V gene TRBV7-8 combines with J gene TRBJ2-7, with 11 nucleotides matching TRBD2. CDR3 length: 16 residues. J lost 0 bases, V lost 5 bases, and 6 bases had no gene match. Germline V CDR1 and CDR2: SGHVS, FQNEAQ. In DNA form, the CDR3 reads TGTGCCAGCAGCAAAGCCGGGACTAGCGGCTCCTACGAGCAGTACTTC. As protein: CASSKAGTSGSYEQYF.

This clone was counted a few times. J is TRBJ1-2 and V is TRBV6-5, with 9 bases identical to TRBD1. The CDR3 has 14 residues. The V segment lost 0 bases and the J segment 8 bases; nucleotides outside the gene matches: 4. Germline V CDR1 and CDR2: MNHEY, SVGAGI. CDR3 sequence: CASSYSGQGMGYTF. CDR3 nucleotides: TGTGCCAGCAGTTACTCGGGACAGGGCATGGGCTACACCTTC.

This rearrangement joins TRBV5-1 to TRBJ2-7, with a possible D match to TRBD2 (6 bases). The V gene's germline CDR1 is SGHRS and CDR2 YFSETQ. Trimming took 6 bases from V and 4 from J, leaving 20 bases between them. This CDR3 has 15 amino acids. CDR3 nucleotides: TGCGCCAGCAAGCCAGGGCAGCCTGGGGGGTACGAGCAGTACTTC. This gives the protein CASKPGQPGGYEQYF. Looking up the rest from reference TRBV5-1 and TRBJ2-7 gives the full variable domain: KAGVTQTPRYLIKTRGQQVTLSCSPISGHRSVSWYQQTPGQGLQFLFEYFSETQRNKGNFPGRFSGRQFSNSRSEMNVSTLELGDSALYLCASKPGQPGGYEQYFGPGTRLTVT.

This clone has only a few counts. The chain recombines TRBV19 with TRBJ1-5, with D possibly being TRBD1 (5 bases). The CDR3 totals 15 residues. V lost 7 bases and J lost 0, with 13 bases in between. Germline V gene data show CDR1 as LNHDA and CDR2 as SQIVND (reference sequence). The CDR3 region is CASTAGYISNQPQHF. CDR3 bases: TGTGCCAGTACAGCAGGGTACATTAGCAATCAGCCCCAGCATTTT.

The chain employs TRBV19 and TRBJ2-2, with TRBD2 matching 9 bases. CDR1 and CDR2 from the germline V gene are LNHDA and SQIVND (reference sequence). This CDR3 has 15 residues. The V gene end was trimmed by 4 bases and the J gene end by 7 bases; junction bases not matched to a gene: 7. This chain's CDR3 is CASSSGLAGFGELFF. CDR3 nucleotide sequence: TGTGCCAGTAGTAGCGGTCTAGCGGGGTTCGGGGAGCTGTTTTTT.

The rearrangement links TRBV6-4 to TRBJ2-1, with 15 bases identical to TRBD2. The CDR3 loop spans 17 amino acids. V gave up 6 bases and J gave up 0 bases; unmatched junction bases: 3. Germline V lookup: CDR1 MRHNA, CDR2 SNTAGT. The CDR3 region is CASSRTSGGVSYNEQFF. The CDR3 nucleotides read TGTGCCAGCAGCAGGACTAGCGGGGGGGTCTCCTACAATGAGCAGTTCTTC.

The chain uses TRBV28 and TRBJ1-2, with no clear D. Trimming took off 2 bases at V and 9 bases at J, with 16 bases between the two ends. The CDR3 runs to 14 residues. Germline V lookup: CDR1 MDHEN, CDR2 SYDVKM. The CDR3 nucleotides are TGTGCCAGCAGTTTAAACAGTGGGCCTTTGAGCTACACCTTC. As protein: CASSLNSGPLSYTF.

This chain uses TRBV5-6 with TRBJ1-4; tentative D call: TRBD1 (5 bases). V was clipped by 1 base and J by 6 bases, with 7 bases between them. The CDR3 has 13 residues. CDR1 is SGHDT and CDR2 is YYEEEE in the germline V gene. DNA of the CDR3: TGTGCCAGCAGCTTGCGGACACATGAAAAACTGTTTTTT. It specifies CASSLRTHEKLFF.

As DNA, the CDR3 is TGTGCCAGCAGCACGCAACTCGGCACTGAAGCTTTCTTT. Protein: CASSTQLGTEAFF. V gene TRBV7-2 combines with J gene TRBJ1-1; D is ambiguous. In germline, CDR1 is SGHTA, CDR2 FQGNSA. The CDR3 is 13 amino acids. V lost 5 bases and J lost 4, with 11 bases in between. The full variable domain, rest sourced from reference TRBV7-2 and TRBJ1-1, is GAGVSQSPSNKVTEKGKDVELRCDPISGHTALYWYRQSLGQGLEFLIYFQGNSAPDKSGLPSDRFSAERTGGSVSTLTIQRTQQEDSAVYLCASSTQLGTEAFFGQGTRLTVV.